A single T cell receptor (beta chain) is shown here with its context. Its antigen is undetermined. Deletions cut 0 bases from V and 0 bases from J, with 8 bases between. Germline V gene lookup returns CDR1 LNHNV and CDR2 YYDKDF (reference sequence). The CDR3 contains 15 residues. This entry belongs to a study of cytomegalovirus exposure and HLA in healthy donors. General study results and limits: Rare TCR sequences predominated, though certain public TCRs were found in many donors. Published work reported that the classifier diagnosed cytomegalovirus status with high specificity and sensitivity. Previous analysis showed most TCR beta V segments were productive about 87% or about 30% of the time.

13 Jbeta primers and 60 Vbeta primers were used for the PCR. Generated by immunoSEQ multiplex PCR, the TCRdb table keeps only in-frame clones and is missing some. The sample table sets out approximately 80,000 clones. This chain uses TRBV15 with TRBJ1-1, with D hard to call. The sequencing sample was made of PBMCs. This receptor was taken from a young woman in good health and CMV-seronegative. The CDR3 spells CATSRDRAVNTEAFF. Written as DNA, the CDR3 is TGTGCCACCAGCAGAGATAGAGCGGTGAACACTGAAGCTTTCTTT.